The rows below give T cell receptor beta chains drawn from one sample of a study of OX40 agonist ivuxolimab in advanced cancers. Assay: immunoSEQ multiplex PCR; the TCRdb copy retains only in-frame clones and omits some. The table lists under 85,000 clones, more than 85% of them singletons. The specimen was CD4+ or CD8+ T cells sorted from blood, collected in a trial of the OX40 agonist ivuxolimab. These receptors originate from an adult with an advanced solid tumor such as melanoma, head and neck, liver or kidney cancer. The CDR3 runs from the conserved cysteine through the conserved F or W. D genes are given only for firm matches. Some rows mark clone size as missing; the rest say once, few, many or name a class of expanded clone.

V	D	J	size	CDR3	DNA
TRBV9	.	TRBJ2-5	.	CASSVGGGDGKETQYF	TGTGCCAGCAGCGTAGGAGGAGGGGACGGGAAAGAGACCCAGTACTTC
TRBV7-4	TRBD1	TRBJ1-5	.	CASSFQDRGRSQPQHF	TGTGCCAGCAGCTTCCAGGACAGGGGGCGCAGTCAGCCCCAGCATTTT
TRBV28	TRBD2	TRBJ2-7	.	CASSILAGEQYF	TGTGCCAGCAGTATACTAGCGGGAGAGCAGTACTTC
TRBV19	.	TRBJ1-2	.	CASSLGETGYTF	TGTGCCAGTAGTTTGGGGGAAACTGGCTACACCTTC
TRBV10-2	.	TRBJ1-1	.	CASSESINAFF	TGCGCCAGCAGTGAGTCGATTAACGCTTTCTTT
TRBV19	.	TRBJ2-6	.	CASRLGARGANVLTF	TGTGCCAGTAGGTTGGGGGCGCGGGGGGCCAACGTCCTGACTTTC
TRBV9	.	TRBJ2-7	.	CASSVEAGGAHEQYF	TGTGCCAGCAGCGTAGAGGCAGGAGGGGCCCACGAGCAGTACTTC
TRBV2	TRBD1	TRBJ2-7	.	CASSEQLAYLDRDRGHEQYF	TGTGCCAGCAGTGAACAGCTCGCGTACCTAGATCGGGACAGGGGCCACGAGCAGTACTTC
TRBV9	.	TRBJ1-2	once	CASSRLGQRSNYGYTF	TGTGCCAGCAGCAGGCTGGGCCAGCGTTCTAACTATGGCTACACCTTC
TRBV7-8	.	TRBJ1-1	.	CASSYRGSEAFF	TGTGCCAGCAGCTATCGGGGCAGTGAAGCTTTCTTT
TRBV29-1	TRBD1	TRBJ2-7	.	CSVRADRGRDEQYF	TGCAGCGTGAGGGCGGACAGGGGTCGAGACGAGCAGTACTTC